This TCR beta chain is from a study of cytomegalovirus exposure and HLA in healthy donors (dated by TCRdb to the late 2010s). In the study overall: In an earlier analysis of 450 to 750 of the donors, under 300 Gb of sequence data and roughly 100 million unique TCR beta sequences from about 180 million T cells were reported. About 280 gigabases of sequencing data and around 80 million unique TCR sequences made up an early release that covered roughly 670 HLA-typed donors. Of the approximately 400 genotyped donors, over 80% were placed in the genetic ancestry cluster associated with self-reported Caucasian donors. The study aimed to test whether signatures of past pathogen exposure could be identified by cataloging public T cell receptors. The T cell repertoires of 550 to 850 subjects were profiled by immunosequencing and related to cytomegalovirus serostatus. In addition to the first cohort of approximately 650 subjects, a separate validation cohort of about 120 different subjects was used. To predict cytomegalovirus infection status, the study brought together high-throughput TCR immunosequencing, statistical association of individual TCRs with disease status, and machine learning. To study patterns of TCR occurrence, a later analysis re-analyzed previously published TCR beta repertoires from around 670 donors and added high-resolution HLA genotyping. In the later analysis, no new phenotypic data were used to find candidate immune exposures; instead, reliance was placed on TCR beta sequences and their occurrence across donors. An earlier analysis of some 600 of the donors applied high-throughput TCR beta sequencing to assess whether each TCR beta V gene segment acted as functional or pseudogenic. Donor age, sex, ethnicity and CMV serostatus were compiled alongside the repertoire data. A later genetic analysis took genome-wide SNP genotypes for about 65% of the 666 donors and used that subset as a discovery cohort. Every repertoire in the discovery cohort had been generated on one and the same sequencing platform. Both class I and class II loci were covered by HLA typing, at four-digit resolution. Typing coverage varied by locus: roughly 629-640 donors for A, B, C, DRB1 and DQB1; about 520 for DQA1; nearly 610 for DPA1; more than 450 for DPB1. Because of strong linkage in the cohort, roughly five DR-DQ haplotypes were treated as single units for association and clustering. On average, around 240,000 unique TCR beta nucleotide sequences were sequenced per donor among 398 genotyped donors of the cohort, with approximately 18% of those sequences being non-productive. Overall study results and their limits: Only TCR beta chains were sequenced in this cohort, and the absence of alpha or paired-chain data limited detectable features. Most TCR sequences were observed very rarely across donors, whereas some public TCRs were present in many individuals. Roughly uniform sequencing depth across donors was assumed in presence/absence analyses, although this assumption may not hold. According to a later analysis, parvovirus B19, influenza, CMV and Epstein-Barr virus appeared linked to several top co-occurrence clusters. A cluster of highly shared sequence variants was judged likely to represent a technical artifact of the sequencing pipeline. Linkage disequilibrium might explain the correlated functional status among segregating V segments, but an unknown experimental factor could not be excluded. In a later analysis, HLA-associated TCR beta chains were found to be more clonally expanded and to have lower generation probabilities than equally common non-associated chains. The study gave a list of 150 to 200 TCR beta chains associated with cytomegalovirus. A further reported finding was that TCR beta sequences accurately predicted the HLA-A and HLA-B alleles for most subjects in the first cohort. Immune exposure information for the cohort was limited to CMV serostatus. At a false discovery rate of 0.05, a later analysis linked some 17,000 TCR beta sequences to specific HLA alleles. Some IMGT-functional V segments, including TRBV6-2 and TRBV6-3, could not be told apart with the 87-base-pair reads, so those segments were excluded. A later analysis found that TCR association rates varied across HLA loci, with DRB1 alleles showing the most associated TCRs and HLA-C alleles the fewest. A few of the identified cytomegalovirus-associated TCR beta chains were confirmed in vitro to be specific for cytomegalovirus antigens. The classifier was reported to diagnose cytomegalovirus status with high specificity and sensitivity in both the original and validation cohorts. A later analysis found that most CMV-associated TCR beta chains appeared HLA-restricted, with HLA associations seemingly driven largely by CMV exposure. The earlier analysis of approximately 560 of the donors excluded approximately 17 rarely observed V segments, including chromosome 9 orphons, because counts were too low. In a later genetic analysis, fewer N-insertions in productive TCRs were reported among donors in an Asian-associated ancestry cluster than the roughly 640-donor mean. The authors suggested that the approach could potentially be extended to other disease states and immunological phenotypes. When HLA alleles, especially DR and DQ, strongly co-occurred, attributing TCR associations to individual alleles was difficult. HLA typing was unavailable for some donors at each locus, so association tests used only the typed subset. A later genetic analysis associated a missense DCLRE1C variant with V-gene and J-gene trimming of TCR beta chains, and an independent cohort replicated the association. In an earlier analysis of about 600 of the donors, most TCR beta V segments appeared in productive rearrangements about 87% or about 30% of the time, broadly matching IMGT annotations.

Of note for this clone: It has no known antigen specificity. Per-nucleotide qualities are absent, and no much larger clonotype sits a single base away.

The library was generated by the immunoSEQ multiplex PCR assay. For the multiplex PCR, a mixture combining 60 forward primers for TCR Vbeta segments and 13 reverse primers for TCR Jbeta segments was used. A multiplex PCR assay on genomic DNA amplified the CDR3 region of rearranged TCR beta genes. The amplified TCR beta libraries were sequenced on the Illumina HiSeq System as 87-base-pair reads. The original methods were these. A later analysis tallied approximately 87 million unique TCR beta chains across the 610 or so repertoires, and around 12 million of those chains were shared by two or more donors. To remove PCR and sequencing errors, raw reads were error-corrected and collapsed into unique sequences using a nearest-neighbor algorithm that merged closely related sequences. CDR3 sequences were aligned to IMGT reference sequences to assign V, D and J gene segments. For a sequence to be retained, at least a six-nucleotide match to both a V gene segment and a J gene segment was required. A rearrangement was called productive if the CDR3 had no stop codons and remained in frame with V and J, and every other rearrangement was called non-productive. CDR3 was defined according to IMGT convention as the region running from the second conserved V-encoded cysteine to the conserved J-encoded phenylalanine. In an earlier analysis of some 550 of the donors, sequences lacking an unambiguous match to a single V gene segment were excluded. An earlier analysis of several hundred of the donors called V segments functional above 56.7% productive rearrangements and segregating when the between-donor standard deviation exceeded 5%. A statistical classification framework was built to diagnose cytomegalovirus status from the catalog of TCR beta chain sequences. In a later analysis, V and J genes were assigned by comparing TCR nucleotide sequences against IMGT/GENE-DB human TR gene sequences. In a later analysis, CDR3 sequences and most-parsimonious VDJ recombination scenarios were assigned using the TCRdist pipeline. In a later analysis, each TCR beta chain was defined by its CDR3 amino acid sequence together with its V-gene family, and reads without a unique V-gene family were excluded. A later analysis removed 592 highly shared, low-generation-probability nucleotide sequences to deal with suspected cross-contamination and a sequencing artifact. In a later analysis, a clonal expansion index for each public chain was calculated from normalized within-repertoire ranks of inferred template counts. In a later analysis, generation probabilities were computed using a VDJ recombination model fitted to out-of-frame rearrangements, and the results were checked against IGoR. In a later analysis, hypergeometric tests were used to score TCR-TCR, TCR-HLA and TCR-CMV co-occurrence, with a repertoire-size bias correction applied to TCR pairs. A later analysis estimated false discovery rates by permuting HLA or CMV assignments 20 times. In a later analysis, co-occurring TCRs were grouped using DBSCAN, with TCRdist sequence similarity added in when clustering inside HLA-allele-positive subsets. Co-occurrence clustering excluded repertoires with fewer than 30,000 or more than 120,000 public chains, plus five with anomalous nucleotide sharing. TCRdb's version of the immuneACCESS table is confined to in-frame rearrangements and falls short of the full clone set. An unresolved V gene accounts for under half of the shortfall where checked; the remainder is of unknown origin. Clonal size and the V and J genes are those of that table, whereas D and trimming came from the DNA. This sample holds 150,000 to 200,000 clones; 70% to 90% were observed only once. About 7% of the sample belongs to the ten largest clones.

The cohort was made up of roughly 670 healthy bone marrow donors. Cohort members were all nominally healthy when sampled, although unrecorded immune exposures were likely present. The donor tested CMV seropositive and was one of the 289 seropositive cohort members. Every donor gave a peripheral blood sample, and the peripheral blood mononuclear cells from that sample were used for TCR beta sequencing. The Qiagen DNeasy Blood Extraction Kit was used to extract genomic DNA from the blood cell samples. The CDR3 holds 15 amino acids from the cysteine to the phenylalanine. Only the CDR3 DNA is retained, 45 bases long and in frame from the first base. The germline V gene yields SGHTA for CDR1 and FQGNSA for CDR2. Trimming accounts for 5 bases at V and 4 bases at J, while the number of junction bases matched to no gene is 7.

The V and J genes are TRBV7-2 and TRBJ1-4; 7 central bases correspond to TRBD1. Sequencing was performed on PBMCs. The origin of this receptor is a woman aged 25 to 39 in good health and CMV-seropositive. The CDR3 protein sequence reads: CASSPRGQLNEKLFF. The DNA sequence follows: TGTGCCAGCAGCCCGAGGGGACAGCTTAATGAAAAACTGTTTTTT.